These T cell receptor beta chains were read from a single sample in a study of beta chain features in type 1 diabetes. TCRdb's table, derived via immunoSEQ multiplex PCR, lists solely in-frame clones and lacks some. The sample carries about 150,000 clones, 9% to 12% recorded once. The sample consisted of central memory CD4+ T cells from blood. The receptors derive from a man aged 30 to 39 with type 1 diabetes. The CDR3 runs from the conserved cysteine through the conserved F or W. The order of the fields is CDR3 DNA, CDR3 protein, clone size, J gene, D gene, V gene. D genes are given only for firm matches. Clone size is not always given. Where it is, it says once, few, many or a class for expanded clones.

cdr3_nt: TGTGCCAGCAGTCGGACAGGGAGCAATCAGCCCCAGCATTTT
cdr3_aa: CASSRTGSNQPQHF
clone_size: NA
j_call: TRBJ1-5
d_call: TRBD1
v_call: TRBV2

cdr3_nt: TGTGCCTGGAGTCATGGGACTAGCGAGGGCGAGACCCAGTACTTC
cdr3_aa: CAWSHGTSEGETQYF
clone_size: few
j_call: TRBJ2-5
d_call: TRBD2
v_call: TRBV30

cdr3_nt: TGTGCCAGCAGTCCCGGGACAGGGGGCTACCAGCCCCAGCATTTT
cdr3_aa: CASSPGTGGYQPQHF
clone_size: NA
j_call: TRBJ1-5
d_call: TRBD1
v_call: TRBV28

cdr3_nt: TGTGCCAGCAGCTTATCAGGGTCCGGGGAGCTGTTTTTT
cdr3_aa: CASSLSGSGELFF
clone_size: few
j_call: TRBJ2-2
d_call: NA
v_call: TRBV11-3

cdr3_nt: TGTGCCAGTAGTACCCGACAGGGCCGCCCTGGGGCCAACGTCCTGACTTTC
cdr3_aa: CASSTRQGRPGANVLTF
clone_size: few
j_call: TRBJ2-6
d_call: TRBD1
v_call: TRBV19

cdr3_nt: TGTGCCAGCAGCGTAGCGGGAGGGCCCTTAGATGAGCAGTTCTTC
cdr3_aa: CASSVAGGPLDEQFF
clone_size: few
j_call: TRBJ2-1
d_call: TRBD2
v_call: TRBV9

cdr3_nt: TGTGCCAGCAGCTTATCAGGGGCGCGTAACTATGGCTACACCTTC
cdr3_aa: CASSLSGARNYGYTF
clone_size: NA
j_call: TRBJ1-2
d_call: NA
v_call: TRBV5-4

cdr3_nt: TGTGCCAGCAGGGGACATCAACGGGATGAGCAGTTCTTC
cdr3_aa: CASRGHQRDEQFF
clone_size: few
j_call: TRBJ2-1
d_call: NA
v_call: TRBV6-5

cdr3_nt: TGTGCCAGCAGTGCGGGCGTAGCCTACGAGCAGTACTTC
cdr3_aa: CASSAGVAYEQYF
clone_size: few
j_call: TRBJ2-7
d_call: NA
v_call: TRBV28

cdr3_nt: TGTGCCAGCAGCTTAGAGGGTGGGCAGGGGTTCTATGGCTACACCTTC
cdr3_aa: CASSLEGGQGFYGYTF
clone_size: NA
j_call: TRBJ1-2
d_call: NA
v_call: TRBV7-9

cdr3_nt: TGCAGCGTTCCTTCTAGCGGATACAATGAGCAGTTCTTC
cdr3_aa: CSVPSSGYNEQFF
clone_size: few
j_call: TRBJ2-1
d_call: TRBD2
v_call: TRBV29-1

cdr3_nt: TGTGCCAGCAGCTTGGGGCAGGCAGGAGGCTACACCTTC
cdr3_aa: CASSLGQAGGYTF
clone_size: few
j_call: TRBJ1-2
d_call: NA
v_call: TRBV5-4

cdr3_nt: TGTGCCAGCAGACCTCGACAGGGTACTCCCTACGAGCAGTACTTC
cdr3_aa: CASRPRQGTPYEQYF
clone_size: few
j_call: TRBJ2-7
d_call: TRBD1
v_call: TRBV27

cdr3_nt: TGTGCCAGCACCTTCGGAACAGGGGGGTACGGCTACACCTTC
cdr3_aa: CASTFGTGGYGYTF
clone_size: NA
j_call: TRBJ1-2
d_call: TRBD1
v_call: TRBV28

cdr3_nt: TGTGCCAGCAGCCCATCGGACAGCTACACCGGGGAGCTGTTTTTT
cdr3_aa: CASSPSDSYTGELFF
clone_size: NA
j_call: TRBJ2-2
d_call: NA
v_call: TRBV7-3

cdr3_nt: TGTGCCAGCAGCGCCTTGAGGCAAGAGACCCAGTACTTC
cdr3_aa: CASSALRQETQYF
clone_size: NA
j_call: TRBJ2-5
d_call: NA
v_call: TRBV2

cdr3_nt: TGCGCCAGCAGCCAAGAGGCGGGACTAGCGGGGGATACGCAGTATTTT
cdr3_aa: CASSQEAGLAGDTQYF
clone_size: few
j_call: TRBJ2-3
d_call: TRBD2
v_call: TRBV4-3

cdr3_nt: TGTGCCAGCAGCTTCATCGCTAGCGGCAATGAGCAGTTCTTC
cdr3_aa: CASSFIASGNEQFF
clone_size: NA
j_call: TRBJ2-1
d_call: TRBD2
v_call: TRBV7-9

cdr3_nt: TGTGCCAGCAGTGAAGCGCTGAGTTACGAGCAGTACTTC
cdr3_aa: CASSEALSYEQYF
clone_size: few
j_call: TRBJ2-7
d_call: NA
v_call: TRBV2

cdr3_nt: TGTGCCAGCAGCTCGGGGGGCCCTCCCCGGAATTTT
cdr3_aa: CASSSGGPPRNF
clone_size: few
j_call: TRBJ2-3
d_call: NA
v_call: TRBV7-2

cdr3_nt: TGTGCCAGCGGTCGGGGCACAGATACGCAGTATTTT
cdr3_aa: CASGRGTDTQYF
clone_size: NA
j_call: TRBJ2-3
d_call: NA
v_call: TRBV28

cdr3_nt: TGTGCCAGCAGCGTAGAGTCGGGAGTGGCGGGAGAGACCCAGTACTTC
cdr3_aa: CASSVESGVAGETQYF
clone_size: few
j_call: TRBJ2-5
d_call: NA
v_call: TRBV9

cdr3_nt: TGTGCCAGCTCCATGCAGGGGAGCTCCTACAATGAGCAGTTCTTC
cdr3_aa: CASSMQGSSYNEQFF
clone_size: few
j_call: TRBJ2-1
d_call: NA
v_call: TRBV11-2

cdr3_nt: TGTGCCAGCAGCTCCCCTAGGGAGGGAGGGGATGAGCAGTTCTTC
cdr3_aa: CASSSPREGGDEQFF
clone_size: few
j_call: TRBJ2-1
d_call: TRBD2
v_call: TRBV11-2

cdr3_nt: TGTGCCTGGAGACACTCGGGAGATACGCAGTATTTT
cdr3_aa: CAWRHSGDTQYF
clone_size: few
j_call: TRBJ2-3
d_call: NA
v_call: TRBV30

cdr3_nt: TGTGCCAGCAGTCCGAGACAGGGACTGGGGAGTCAGCCCCAGCATTTT
cdr3_aa: CASSPRQGLGSQPQHF
clone_size: few
j_call: TRBJ1-5
d_call: TRBD1
v_call: TRBV28

cdr3_nt: TGTGCCATTGAAGACAGGGTGGGCGGGGAGCAGTACTTC
cdr3_aa: CAIEDRVGGEQYF
clone_size: NA
j_call: TRBJ2-5
d_call: NA
v_call: TRBV28

cdr3_nt: TGTGCCAGCAGCCAACAGTCAGATACGCAGTATTTT
cdr3_aa: CASSQQSDTQYF
clone_size: few
j_call: TRBJ2-3
d_call: NA
v_call: TRBV7-9

cdr3_nt: TGTGCCAGCAGCCCGCAGGGAGGAGAGACCCAGTACTTC
cdr3_aa: CASSPQGGETQYF
clone_size: few
j_call: TRBJ2-5
d_call: NA
v_call: TRBV7-3

cdr3_nt: TGTGCCAGCAGTCTGACAGGTGGGAACACTGAAGCTTTCTTT
cdr3_aa: CASSLTGGNTEAFF
clone_size: once
j_call: TRBJ1-1
d_call: NA
v_call: TRBV2

cdr3_nt: TGCGCCAGCAGCTGGGCCAGCCAGGGGAGGGGCGAGCAGTACTTC
cdr3_aa: CASSWASQGRGEQYF
clone_size: few
j_call: TRBJ2-7
d_call: NA
v_call: TRBV5-1

cdr3_nt: TGTGCCTGGAGTGTACAATTTGCCGAGCAGTACTTC
cdr3_aa: CAWSVQFAEQYF
clone_size: NA
j_call: TRBJ2-7
d_call: NA
v_call: TRBV30

cdr3_nt: TGCGCCAGCAGCCAAGTGAAGACTAACACTGAAGCTTTCTTT
cdr3_aa: CASSQVKTNTEAFF
clone_size: few
j_call: TRBJ1-1
d_call: NA
v_call: TRBV4-1

cdr3_nt: TGTGCCAGCAGTTACTACGCGACTAGCGCCCAAGAGACCCAGTACTTC
cdr3_aa: CASSYYATSAQETQYF
clone_size: NA
j_call: TRBJ2-5
d_call: TRBD2
v_call: TRBV6-6

cdr3_nt: TGTGCCAGCAGCCAACGCCAGGGGTTGTTGGACGAGCAGTACTTC
cdr3_aa: CASSQRQGLLDEQYF
clone_size: NA
j_call: TRBJ2-7
d_call: NA
v_call: TRBV7-2

cdr3_nt: TGTGCCAGCAGCCAAGAGGCCAGGGGGGCTCAAGAGACCCAGTACTTC
cdr3_aa: CASSQEARGAQETQYF
clone_size: NA
j_call: TRBJ2-5
d_call: NA
v_call: TRBV4-2

cdr3_nt: TGTGCCAGCTCCTCGCAGCGGGAGGTCGAGCAGTACTTC
cdr3_aa: CASSSQREVEQYF
clone_size: NA
j_call: TRBJ2-7
d_call: TRBD2
v_call: TRBV2

cdr3_nt: TGTGCCAGCAGCCAAGGAAATAGCGGGGCCTACGAGCAGTACTTC
cdr3_aa: CASSQGNSGAYEQYF
clone_size: NA
j_call: TRBJ2-7
d_call: TRBD2
v_call: TRBV4-2

cdr3_nt: TGTGCCAGCAGCTTAGACCTTAGCGGGATCACAGATACGCAGTATTTT
cdr3_aa: CASSLDLSGITDTQYF
clone_size: NA
j_call: TRBJ2-3
d_call: TRBD2
v_call: TRBV11-3

cdr3_nt: TGTGCCAGCAGCTTACCCCTCCGGAGTGAGCAGTTCTTC
cdr3_aa: CASSLPLRSEQFF
clone_size: NA
j_call: TRBJ2-1
d_call: NA
v_call: TRBV7-3

cdr3_nt: TGTGCCAGCACCGGCACTAGGACTGAAGCTTTCTTT
cdr3_aa: CASTGTRTEAFF
clone_size: few
j_call: TRBJ1-1
d_call: NA
v_call: TRBV18

cdr3_nt: TGTGCCAGCAGCTTTCAGGGGACCACCGGGGAGCTGTTTTTT
cdr3_aa: CASSFQGTTGELFF
clone_size: few
j_call: TRBJ2-2
d_call: NA
v_call: TRBV7-3

cdr3_nt: TGTGCCAGCAGCTTAGATCAGGGGGGTAGCGGGAGTCTCTCCTACAATGAGCAGTTCTTC
cdr3_aa: CASSLDQGGSGSLSYNEQFF
clone_size: NA
j_call: TRBJ2-1
d_call: TRBD2
v_call: TRBV11-3

cdr3_nt: TGTGCCAGCAGCGGGGGGCCCTACAATGAGCAGTTCTTC
cdr3_aa: CASSGGPYNEQFF
clone_size: few
j_call: TRBJ2-1
d_call: NA
v_call: TRBV2